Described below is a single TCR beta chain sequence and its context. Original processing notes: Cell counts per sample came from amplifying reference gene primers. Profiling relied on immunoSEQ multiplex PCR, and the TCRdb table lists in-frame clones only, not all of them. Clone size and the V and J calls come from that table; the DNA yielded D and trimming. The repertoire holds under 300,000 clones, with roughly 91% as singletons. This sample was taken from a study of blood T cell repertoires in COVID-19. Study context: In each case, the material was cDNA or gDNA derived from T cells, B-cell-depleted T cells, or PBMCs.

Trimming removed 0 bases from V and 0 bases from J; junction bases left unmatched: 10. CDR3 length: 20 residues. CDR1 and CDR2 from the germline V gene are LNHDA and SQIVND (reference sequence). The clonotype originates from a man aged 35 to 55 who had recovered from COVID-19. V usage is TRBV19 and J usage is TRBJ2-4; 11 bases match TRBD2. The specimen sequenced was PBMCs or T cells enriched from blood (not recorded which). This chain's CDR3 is CASSIDLGLAGGSAKNIQYF. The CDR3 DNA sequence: TGTGCCAGTAGTATAGACCTCGGGCTAGCGGGGGGCTCAGCCAAAAACATTCAGTACTTC.